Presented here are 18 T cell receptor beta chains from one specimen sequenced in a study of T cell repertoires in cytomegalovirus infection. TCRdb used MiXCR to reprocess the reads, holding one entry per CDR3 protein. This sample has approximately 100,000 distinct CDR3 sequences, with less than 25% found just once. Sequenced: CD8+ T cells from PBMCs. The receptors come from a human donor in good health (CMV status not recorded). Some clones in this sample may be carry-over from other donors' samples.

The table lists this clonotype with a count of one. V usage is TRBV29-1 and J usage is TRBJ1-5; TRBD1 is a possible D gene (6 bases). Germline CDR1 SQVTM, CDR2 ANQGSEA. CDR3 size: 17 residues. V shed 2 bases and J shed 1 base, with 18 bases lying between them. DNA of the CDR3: TGCAGCGTTGAACGGGCAGGGGCACCTAGGAGCAATCAGCCCCAGCATTTT. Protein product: CSVERAGAPRSNQPQHF.

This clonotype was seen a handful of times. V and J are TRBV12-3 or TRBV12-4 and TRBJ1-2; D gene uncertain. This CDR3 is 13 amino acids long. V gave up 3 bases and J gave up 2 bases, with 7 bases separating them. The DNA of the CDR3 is TGTGCCAGCAGTTTCGGGGTAAACTATGGCTACACCTTC. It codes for CASSFGVNYGYTF.

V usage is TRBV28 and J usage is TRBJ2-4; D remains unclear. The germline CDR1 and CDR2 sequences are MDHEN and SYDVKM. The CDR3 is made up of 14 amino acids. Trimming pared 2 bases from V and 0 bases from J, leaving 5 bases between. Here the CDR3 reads CASSLRLAKNIQYF. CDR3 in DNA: TGTGCCAGCAGTTTACGACTAGCCAAAAACATTCAGTACTTC.

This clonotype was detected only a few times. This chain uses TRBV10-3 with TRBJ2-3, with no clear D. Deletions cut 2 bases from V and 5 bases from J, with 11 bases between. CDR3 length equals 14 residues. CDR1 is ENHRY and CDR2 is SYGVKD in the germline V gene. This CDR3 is CAISEPESGDTQYF. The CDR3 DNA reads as TGTGCCATCAGTGAGCCCGAGTCGGGAGATACGCAGTATTTT.

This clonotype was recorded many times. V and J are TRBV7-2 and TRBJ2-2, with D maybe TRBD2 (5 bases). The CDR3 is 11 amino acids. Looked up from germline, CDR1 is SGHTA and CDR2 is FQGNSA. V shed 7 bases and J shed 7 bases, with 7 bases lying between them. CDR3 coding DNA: TGTGCCAGCAAAGGACTCGGGGAGCTGTTTTTT. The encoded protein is CASKGLGELFF.

The CDR3 coding sequence is TGCAGTGCCCCGGGGACAAGATTCAGTGAGCAGTTCTTC. This translates into CSAPGTRFSEQFF. The rearrangement links TRBV20-1 to TRBJ2-1; TRBD1 might be the D (6 bases). V was pared by 6 bases and J by 9 bases, with 18 bases between. The CDR3 totals 13 residues. CDR1 is DFQATT and CDR2 is SNEGSKA in the germline V gene (reference sequence).

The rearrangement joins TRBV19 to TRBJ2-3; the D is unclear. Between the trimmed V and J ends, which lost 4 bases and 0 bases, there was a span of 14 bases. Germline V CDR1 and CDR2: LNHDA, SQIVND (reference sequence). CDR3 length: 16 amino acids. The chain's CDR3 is CASSSLLGSSTDTQYF. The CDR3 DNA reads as TGTGCCAGTAGTAGCCTTCTTGGATCCAGCACAGATACGCAGTATTTT. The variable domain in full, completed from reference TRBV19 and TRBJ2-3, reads DGGITQSPKYLFRKEGQNVTLSCEQNLNHDAMYWYRQDPGQGLRLIYYSQIVNDFQKGDIAEGYSVSREKKESFPLTVTSAQKNPTAFYLCASSSLLGSSTDTQYFGPGTRLTVL.

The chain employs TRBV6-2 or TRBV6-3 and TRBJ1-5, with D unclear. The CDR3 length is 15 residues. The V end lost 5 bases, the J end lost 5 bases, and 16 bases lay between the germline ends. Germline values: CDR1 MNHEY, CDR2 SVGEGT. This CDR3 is CASSGPRVTDQPQHF. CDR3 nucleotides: TGTGCCAGCAGTGGTCCGCGGGTGACGGATCAGCCCCAGCATTTT.

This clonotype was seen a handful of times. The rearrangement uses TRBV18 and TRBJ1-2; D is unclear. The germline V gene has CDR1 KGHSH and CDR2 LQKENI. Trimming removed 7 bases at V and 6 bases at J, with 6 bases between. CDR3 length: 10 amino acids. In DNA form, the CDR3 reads TGTGCCAGCTTTCGAGATGGCTACACCTTC. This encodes CASFRDGYTF.

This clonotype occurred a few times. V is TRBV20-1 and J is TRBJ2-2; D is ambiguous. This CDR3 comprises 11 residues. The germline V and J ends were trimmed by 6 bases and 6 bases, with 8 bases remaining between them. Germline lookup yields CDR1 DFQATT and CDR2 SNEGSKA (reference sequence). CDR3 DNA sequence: TGCAGTGCCACCGGACCCGGGGAGCTGTTTTTT. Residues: CSATGPGELFF.

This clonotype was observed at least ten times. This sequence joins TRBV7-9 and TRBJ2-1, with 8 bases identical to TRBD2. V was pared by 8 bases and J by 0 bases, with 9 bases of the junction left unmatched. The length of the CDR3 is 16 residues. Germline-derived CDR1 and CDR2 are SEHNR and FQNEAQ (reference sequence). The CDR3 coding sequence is TGTGCCAGCGTTATAGCGGGACTAAGCTCCTACAATGAGCAGTTCTTC. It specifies CASVIAGLSSYNEQFF.

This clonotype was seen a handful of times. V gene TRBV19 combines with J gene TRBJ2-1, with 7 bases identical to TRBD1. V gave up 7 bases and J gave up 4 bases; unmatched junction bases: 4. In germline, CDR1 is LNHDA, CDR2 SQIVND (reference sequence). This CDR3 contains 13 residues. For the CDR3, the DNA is TGTGCCAGTAAGACGACAGGGTACAATGAGCAGTTCTTC. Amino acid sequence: CASKTTGYNEQFF.

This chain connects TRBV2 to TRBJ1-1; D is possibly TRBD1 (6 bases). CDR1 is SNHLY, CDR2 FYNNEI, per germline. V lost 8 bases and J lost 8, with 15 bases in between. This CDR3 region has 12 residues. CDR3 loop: CASLGGISEAFF. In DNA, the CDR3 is TGTGCCAGCCTGGGGGGCATATCGGAAGCTTTCTTT.

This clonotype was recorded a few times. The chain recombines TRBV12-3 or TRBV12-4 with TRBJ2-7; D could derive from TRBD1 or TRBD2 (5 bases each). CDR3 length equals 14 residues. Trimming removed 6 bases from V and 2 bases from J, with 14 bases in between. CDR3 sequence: CASSLGDRTYEQYF. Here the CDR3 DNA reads TGTGCCAGCAGCCTAGGGGACCGGACCTACGAGCAGTACTTC.

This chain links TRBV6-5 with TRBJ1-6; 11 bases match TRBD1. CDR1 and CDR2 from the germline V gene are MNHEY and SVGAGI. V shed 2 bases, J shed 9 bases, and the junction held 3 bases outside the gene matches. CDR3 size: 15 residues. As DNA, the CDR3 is TGTGCCAGCAGTTACACGGGACAGGGGGGTTCACCCCTCCACTTT. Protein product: CASSYTGQGGSPLHF.

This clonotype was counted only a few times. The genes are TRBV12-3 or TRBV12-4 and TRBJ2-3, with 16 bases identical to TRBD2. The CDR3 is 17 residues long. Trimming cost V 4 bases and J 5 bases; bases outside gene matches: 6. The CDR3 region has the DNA TGTGCCAGCAGTTCCGGGACTAGCGGGGGGGCGGGAGATACGCAGTATTTT. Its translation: CASSSGTSGGAGDTQYF.

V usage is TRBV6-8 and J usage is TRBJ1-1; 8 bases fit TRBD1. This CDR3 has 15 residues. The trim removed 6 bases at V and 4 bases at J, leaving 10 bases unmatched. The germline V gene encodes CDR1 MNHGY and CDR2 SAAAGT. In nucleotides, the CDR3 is TGTGCCAGCAGCCGGGACAGGTGGTCGAGCACTGAAGCTTTCTTT. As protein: CASSRDRWSSTEAFF.

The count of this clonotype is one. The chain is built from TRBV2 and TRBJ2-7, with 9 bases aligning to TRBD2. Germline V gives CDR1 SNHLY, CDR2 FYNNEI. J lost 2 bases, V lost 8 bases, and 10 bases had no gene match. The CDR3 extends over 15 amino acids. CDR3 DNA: TGTGCCAGCCCCAAGGGGGCGGGGGGGCCCTACGAGCAGTACTTC. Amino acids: CASPKGAGGPYEQYF.